The 7 T cell receptor beta chains in this list originate from one sample, sequenced in a study of glioma-infiltrating T cells. Using RNA template, CDR3s of TCR alpha and beta were amplified with iRepertoire arm-PCR. A single record per CDR3 protein comes from TCRdb applying MiXCR to the multiplex PCR reads. This repertoire shows tens of thousands of distinct CDR3 sequences, 40% found once; its top ten account for roughly two fifths. The material sequenced was glioma tissue, nonneoplastic brain tissue, or PBMCs (not recorded which). The receptors here all came from a human donor with low-grade glioma or glioblastoma, undergoing nonglioma brain surgery, or in good health (not recorded which).

This clonotype was seen repeatedly, ten times or more. This sequence joins TRBV19 and TRBJ2-1, with 10 nucleotides matching TRBD2. Germline V lookup: CDR1 LNHDA, CDR2 SQIVND (reference sequence). This CDR3 region has 15 residues. V shed 4 bases and J 8 bases; nucleotides not matched to a gene: 8. CDR3 nucleotides: TGTGCCAGTAGTAAAAAGCGGGAGGGCCGGGATGAGCAGTTCTTC. This codes for CASSKKREGRDEQFF.

Concerning this clonotype: A read error may explain this, as a much larger clone is one base away. The chain carries TRBV19 and TRBJ1-2; 7 bases agree with TRBD1. This CDR3 has 14 residues. Germline CDR1 reads LNHDA; CDR2 reads SQIVND (reference sequence). CDR3 loop: CAGSSWGQRNGYTF. CDR3 in DNA: TGTGCCGGTAGTTCTTGGGGACAGAGAAATGGCTACACCTTC.

Many counts were recorded for this clonotype. The chain employs TRBV6-1 and TRBJ2-1; no clear D. V gave up 3 bases and J gave up 12 bases, with 15 bases separating them. This CDR3 is 13 amino acids long. Germline CDR1 MNHNS, CDR2 SASEGT. DNA for the CDR3: TGTGCCAGCAGTGAGACCCCGAGCCAGGCGCAGTTCTTC. Translation: CASSETPSQAQFF.

With regard to this clonotype: It may be a read error: a sequence one base away is much more abundant. The genes are TRBV7-9 and TRBJ2-3; 10 bases match TRBD2. Germline V gene lookup returns CDR1 SEHNR and CDR2 FQNEAQ (reference sequence). CDR3 length: 15 residues. The CDR3 DNA reads TGTGCCAGCAGCCCTACTAGCGGGATTCAAGATACGCGGTATTTT. This codes for CASSPTSGIQDTRYF.

This rearrangement joins TRBV15 to TRBJ2-1; D is ambiguous. Germline V CDR1 and CDR2: LNHNV, YYDKDF (reference sequence). The CDR3 totals 15 residues. V was cut by 0 bases and J by 10 bases, with 16 bases left in between. The CDR3 loop is CATSRDQGSSYEQFF. The CDR3 bases are TGTGCCACCAGCAGAGATCAAGGCAGCTCCTACGAGCAGTTCTTC.

The gene calls are TRBV28 and TRBJ2-7; D possibly corresponds to TRBD1 (6 bases). This CDR3 region has 15 residues. The germline gives CDR1 MDHEN, CDR2 SYDVKM. V lost 6 bases to trimming and J lost 5 bases, with 20 bases between them. The CDR3: CASSPGDGNRHEQYF. In nucleotides, the CDR3 is TGTGCCAGCAGCCCAGGGGATGGAAATAGGCACGAGCAGTACTTC.

This clonotype was seen at least ten times. V usage is TRBV11-2 and J usage is TRBJ2-7; no firm D call. This CDR3 comprises 14 residues. In germline, CDR1 is SGHAT, CDR2 FQNNGV. Trimming removed 8 bases from V and 2 bases from J, with 16 bases in between. The CDR3 protein is CASGIKRMPYEQYF. The DNA for the CDR3 is TGTGCCAGCGGAATTAAACGGATGCCCTACGAGCAGTACTTC.